One sample yielded the 24 T cell receptor beta chains listed below, sequenced in a study of a mutant IDH1 vaccine in newly diagnosed glioma. These receptors' targets are unknown. Noted time point: week 47, end of study. Every single dose of the vaccine, 300 ug of mutant IDH1 20-mer peptide, came with topical imiquimod. The table came from immunoSEQ multiplex PCR; TCRdb's copy has only in-frame clones and leaves some out. The sample shows around 100,000 clones, roughly 89% of them seen only once. The sample consisted of PBMCs, taken from a glioma patient whose treatment included an IDH1 peptide vaccine. These receptors all stem from a woman aged 45-65 years with glioma.

J is TRBJ1-6 and V is TRBV5-1; the D is unclear. The germline V and J ends were trimmed by 0 bases and 6 bases, with 7 bases remaining between them. Germline CDR1 reads SGHRS; CDR2 reads YFSETQ. The CDR3 runs to 14 residues. CDR3 coding DNA: TGCGCCAGCAGCTTGGATGCTTTTAATTCACCCCTCCACTTT. Residues: CASSLDAFNSPLHF. Complete variable domain (other parts from reference TRBV5-1 and TRBJ1-6): KAGVTQTPRYLIKTRGQQVTLSCSPISGHRSVSWYQQTPGQGLQFLFEYFSETQRNKGNFPGRFSGRQFSNSRSEMNVSTLELGDSALYLCASSLDAFNSPLHFGNGTRLTVT.

The chain has TRBV5-1 and TRBJ2-3; unclear D gene. Germline loops: CDR1 SGHRS, CDR2 YFSETQ. V lost 1 base and J lost 2, with 5 bases in between. This CDR3 region has 13 residues. For the CDR3, the DNA is TGCGCCAGCAGCTTGCCCCTCACAGATACGCAGTATTTT. This encodes CASSLPLTDTQYF.

This clone was detected only a few times. The rearrangement links TRBV6-6 to TRBJ1-1, with 7 positions matching TRBD1. There are 12 residues in the CDR3. V lost 5 bases and J lost 6; bases outside the gene matches: 3. The germline gives CDR1 MNHNY, CDR2 SVGAGI (reference sequence). The CDR3 DNA sequence: TGTGCCAGCAGTGCCGGACAGGCTGAAGCTTTCTTT. Its protein is CASSAGQAEAFF.

Only one count was recorded for this clone. The chain couples TRBV5-6 to TRBJ2-3; D tentatively reads TRBD1 or TRBD2 (5 bases each). The CDR3 length is 15 residues. With 2 bases removed from V and 3 bases from J, the gap between germline ends came to 13 bases. Germline assignment: CDR1 SGHDT and CDR2 YYEEEE. CDR3 residues: CASSFQGGSTDTQYF. The CDR3 bases are TGTGCCAGCAGCTTTCAGGGCGGGTCGACAGATACGCAGTATTTT.

This rearrangement joins TRBV13 to TRBJ1-6; D might be TRBD1 (6 bases). V lost 5 bases, J lost 7 bases, and 15 bases lay in between. Germline CDR1 and CDR2: PRHDT and FYEKMQ (reference sequence). This CDR3 region has 15 residues. CDR3 region: CASSPRQGRNSPLHF. The CDR3 DNA reads TGTGCCAGCAGCCCCAGGCAGGGGAGAAATTCACCCCTCCACTTT.

This CDR3 is CASSLHRGRTGELFF. For the CDR3, the DNA is TGTGCCAGCAGCCTCCACAGGGGGCGCACCGGGGAGCTGTTTTTT. The chain carries TRBV11-2 and TRBJ2-2; TRBD1 agrees at 9 bases. This CDR3 comprises 15 residues. After removal of 5 bases from V and 4 bases from J, the junction contained 5 bases not matched to a gene. Germline V CDR1 and CDR2: SGHAT, FQNNGV.

The V and J genes are TRBV7-9 and TRBJ2-7, with TRBD2 matching over 7 bases. Germline values: CDR1 SEHNR, CDR2 FQNEAQ (reference sequence). The length of the CDR3 is 16 residues. Losses at the gene ends were 5 bases for V and 3 bases for J; bases not matched to a gene: 13. The CDR3: CASSRVLGTTLYEQYF. The CDR3 DNA reads TGTGCCAGCAGCCGCGTCTTGGGGACTACCCTCTACGAGCAGTACTTC.

The rearrangement links TRBV6-1 to TRBJ2-7; perhaps TRBD1 as D (6 bases). The CDR3 extends over 13 amino acids. Germline loops: CDR1 MNHNS, CDR2 SASEGT. Trimming stripped 2 bases from V and 2 bases from J, with 7 bases between. Here the CDR3 reads CASSERTAYEQYF. The CDR3 coding sequence is TGTGCCAGCAGTGAACGGACAGCCTACGAGCAGTACTTC.

The J gene is TRBJ1-5, the V gene TRBV7-6; D is uncertain. Germline values: CDR1 SGHVS, CDR2 FNYEAQ. This CDR3 region has 14 residues. V lost 1 base to trimming and J lost 7 bases, with 11 bases between them. The CDR3 here is CASSLEPNWQPQHF. The CDR3 DNA is TGTGCCAGCAGCTTAGAACCCAACTGGCAGCCCCAGCATTTT.

This clone was seen only once. The V gene is TRBV7-6, the J gene TRBJ2-1; D uncertain. Germline V gene lookup returns CDR1 SGHVS and CDR2 FNYEAQ. The CDR3 has 12 residues. The ends were cut back, 1 base at V and 8 bases at J, with 6 bases in the middle. The CDR3 DNA reads TGTGCCAGCAGCTTAGGGTGGGATGAGCAGTTCTTC. This gives the protein CASSLGWDEQFF.

The chain employs TRBV27 and TRBJ2-7; D may be TRBD1 or TRBD2 (6 bases each). V dropped 1 base and J dropped 2 bases, with 9 bases sitting between them. Germline-derived CDR1 and CDR2 are MNHEY and SMNVEV (reference sequence). The CDR3 runs to 14 residues. The CDR3 DNA reads as TGTGCCAGCAGTTTATGGGGGGCGGCCTACGAGCAGTACTTC. This gives the protein CASSLWGAAYEQYF.

V usage is TRBV5-1 and J usage is TRBJ2-5; TRBD2 agrees at 9 bases. V was clipped by 0 bases and J by 6 bases; unmatched bases: 12. The CDR3 loop spans 17 amino acids. The germline V gene encodes CDR1 SGHRS and CDR2 YFSETQ. CDR3 in amino acids: CASSLDVASGIGQTQYF. In nucleotides, the CDR3 is TGCGCCAGCAGCTTGGACGTGGCTAGCGGGATTGGCCAGACCCAGTACTTC.

The chain combines TRBV10-3 with TRBJ1-5, with TRBD1 matching 8 bases. V lost 0 bases and J lost 5; bases outside the gene matches: 6. Per germline, CDR1 ENHRY and CDR2 SYGVKD. This CDR3 is 16 amino acids long. CDR3 residues: CAISESPGGTDQPQHF. The CDR3 bases are TGTGCCATCAGTGAGTCACCAGGGGGCACAGATCAGCCCCAGCATTTT.

V gene TRBV5-1 combines with J gene TRBJ1-1, with a possible D match to TRBD1 (6 bases). V was cut by 3 bases and J by 2 bases, with 8 bases left in between. The CDR3 loop spans 13 amino acids. Per the germline V gene, CDR1 is SGHRS and CDR2 is YFSETQ. CDR3: CASSWGQNTEAFF. DNA for the CDR3: TGCGCCAGCAGCTGGGGACAAAACACTGAAGCTTTCTTT.

This chain uses TRBV5-1 with TRBJ2-2; D is possibly TRBD2 (5 bases). CDR1 is SGHRS and CDR2 is YFSETQ in the germline V gene. This CDR3 contains 14 residues. The V gene lost 6 bases and the J gene lost 3 bases, with 12 bases spanning the gap. CDR3 in DNA: TGCGCCAGCAAAGAGAGGGCCGACACCGGGGAGCTGTTTTTT. Its protein is CASKERADTGELFF.

The J gene is TRBJ2-7, the V gene TRBV30; maybe TRBD2 (6 bases). Per the germline V gene, CDR1 is GTSNPN and CDR2 is SVGIG (reference sequence). The CDR3 runs 16 residues. Trimming left V 0 bases short and J 2 bases short, with 17 bases between. CDR3 nucleotide sequence: TGTGCCTGGAGTGTACCGTCCCGGGGGAGGCCCTACGAGCAGTACTTC. The encoded protein is CAWSVPSRGRPYEQYF.

This sequence joins TRBV9 and TRBJ2-1; D possibly corresponds to TRBD1 (6 bases). The V gene lost 2 bases and the J gene lost 8 bases, with 11 bases spanning the gap. CDR3 size: 13 residues. Germline assignment: CDR1 SGDLS and CDR2 YYNGEE. The CDR3 reads CASSVMGADEQFF. CDR3 bases: TGTGCCAGCAGCGTCATGGGGGCGGATGAGCAGTTCTTC. The complete variable domain, with remaining parts taken from reference TRBV9 and TRBJ2-1, reads DSGVTQTPKHLITATGQRVTLRCSPRSGDLSVYWYQQSLDQGLQFLIQYYNGEERAKGNILERFSAQQFPDLHSELNLSSLELGDSALYFCASSVMGADEQFFGPGTRLTVL.

This clone was detected only once. V and J are TRBV4-2 and TRBJ2-1; 13 bases are shared with TRBD2. Germline CDR1 and CDR2: LGHNA and YNFKEQ. CDR3 length: 18 residues. Trimming cost V 1 base and J 3 bases; bases outside gene matches: 6. The CDR3 reads CASSQGTSGSASYNEQFF. The CDR3 nucleotides are TGTGCCAGCAGCCAAGGGACTAGCGGGAGTGCAAGCTACAATGAGCAGTTCTTC.

In its sample, this clone was seen a few times. This chain links TRBV9 with TRBJ1-3; 7 nucleotides agree with TRBD1. Germline values: CDR1 SGDLS, CDR2 YYNGEE. Losses at the gene ends were 3 bases for V and 4 bases for J; bases not matched to a gene: 7. The CDR3 runs to 15 residues. Written as DNA, the CDR3 is TGTGCCAGCAGCGCCCAGGGGGTCGCCGGAAACACCATATATTTT. Its translation: CASSAQGVAGNTIYF.

The chain employs TRBV7-6 and TRBJ1-1, with D possibly being TRBD1 (6 bases). The V gene lost 10 bases and the J gene lost 3 bases, with 18 bases spanning the gap. From germline, CDR1 is SGHVS and CDR2 FNYEAQ. The CDR3 is 14 amino acids. The CDR3 region is CATKRQGTDTEAFF. The CDR3 DNA is TGTGCCACCAAGCGGCAGGGGACCGACACTGAAGCTTTCTTT.

This chain links TRBV2 with TRBJ2-1; D unresolved. The germline V and J ends were trimmed by 7 bases and 4 bases, with 14 bases remaining between them. The length of the CDR3 is 14 residues. CDR1 SNHLY and CDR2 FYNNEI come from the germline V gene. CDR3 sequence: CASKGEDPYNEQFF. The CDR3 region has the DNA TGTGCCAGCAAAGGTGAGGACCCTTACAATGAGCAGTTCTTC.

The CDR3 is CASSWTLRDRGTDTQYF. The CDR3 DNA sequence: TGTGCCAGCAGCTGGACCCTCCGGGACAGGGGGACAGATACGCAGTATTTT. The chain combines TRBV5-6 with TRBJ2-3, with 11 bases lining up with TRBD1. The CDR3 runs 17 residues. V dropped 3 bases and J dropped 3; count of bases not matched to a gene: 9. CDR1 is SGHDT, CDR2 YYEEEE, per germline.

This chain uses TRBV6-1 with TRBJ2-3; perhaps TRBD1 as D (6 bases). The germline gives CDR1 MNHNS, CDR2 SASEGT. Trimming left V 5 bases short and J 3 bases short, with 15 bases between. The CDR3 covers 15 residues. This CDR3 is CASSIRTRGTDTQYF. The CDR3 region has the DNA TGTGCCAGCAGTATAAGGACAAGGGGGACAGATACGCAGTATTTT.

This clone turned up a few times. The V gene is TRBV5-4, the J gene TRBJ2-1; 7 bases agree with TRBD1. Germline loops: CDR1 SGHNT, CDR2 YYREEE (reference sequence). This CDR3 has 14 amino acids. The junction had 5 bases not matched to a gene; V was cut back by 4 bases and J by 4 bases. CDR3 protein: CASSAGDRYNEQFF. The DNA for the CDR3 is TGTGCCAGCAGCGCCGGGGACAGATACAATGAGCAGTTCTTC.